Listed here are 14 T cell receptor beta chains from one sample, sequenced in a study of blood T cell repertoires in COVID-19. Assay: immunoSEQ multiplex PCR; the TCRdb copy retains only in-frame clones and omits some. This sample has around 81,000 clones; approximately 86% occur once, and the top ten carry 6% to 8%. The sequenced material came from peripheral blood. These receptors were taken from a man between 65 and 85 years old with acute or convalescent COVID-19.

The V call is TRBV28, the J call TRBJ2-1, with 12 bases aligning to TRBD2. CDR3 length: 15 residues. V lost 6 bases, J lost 2 bases, and 2 bases stayed unmatched. Germline CDR1 is MDHEN and CDR2 is SYDVKM. The CDR3 bases are TGTGCCAGCAGCTCTAGCGGGGGGGCCTACAATGAGCAGTTCTTC. Amino acid sequence: CASSSSGGAYNEQFF.

The chain joins TRBV3-1 (or the pseudogene TRBV3-2) to TRBJ1-1; D gene ambiguous. Germline CDR1 is LGHDT and CDR2 is YNNKEL (reference sequence). The CDR3 is 15 residues long. Trimming left V 0 bases short and J 0 bases short, with 8 bases between. The CDR3 DNA sequence: TGTGCCAGCAGCCAAGACGCTATCTTGAACACTGAAGCTTTCTTT. It yields the protein CASSQDAILNTEAFF.

The chain links TRBV9 to TRBJ2-4; TRBD2 matches at 11 bases. The CDR3 runs to 16 residues. CDR1 is SGDLS and CDR2 is YYNGEE in the germline V gene. With 2 bases clipped from V and 8 bases from J, the junction kept 9 bases outside the gene matches. The CDR3 coding sequence is TGTGCCAGCAGCGTTCATAGCGGGGGGGGCCTGGACATTCAGTACTTC. Its translation is CASSVHSGGGLDIQYF.

The genes are TRBV7-2 and TRBJ1-6; tentatively, D is TRBD1 (6 bases). With 6 bases removed from V and 3 bases from J, the gap between germline ends came to 15 bases. Germline V gives CDR1 SGHTA, CDR2 FQGNSA. The CDR3 sequence is 16 residues long. CDR3 sequence (DNA): TGTGCCAGCAGGGTACAGGGTTCCTACTATAATTCACCCCTCCACTTT. This translates into CASRVQGSYYNSPLHF. The entire variable domain, with the rest obtained from reference TRBV7-2 and TRBJ1-6, is as follows: GAGVSQSPSNKVTEKGKDVELRCDPISGHTALYWYRQSLGQGLEFLIYFQGNSAPDKSGLPSDRFSAERTGGSVSTLTIQRTQQEDSAVYLCASRVQGSYYNSPLHFGNGTRLTVT.

The genes are TRBV2 and TRBJ2-6, with D tentatively TRBD2 (6 bases). CDR1 and CDR2 from the germline V gene are SNHLY and FYNNEI. The V end lost 7 bases, the J end lost 0 bases, and 13 bases lay between the germline ends. There are 16 residues in the CDR3. The CDR3: CASTSGGTSGANVLTF. CDR3 nucleotides: TGTGCCAGCACCTCTGGCGGGACCTCTGGGGCCAACGTCCTGACTTTC.

This clone was observed a handful of times. This chain uses TRBV28 with TRBJ1-5; D gene ambiguous. The CDR3 consists of 16 residues. CDR1 and CDR2 (germline): MDHEN, SYDVKM. V was pared by 6 bases and J by 3 bases, with 18 bases between. CDR3 coding DNA: TGTGCCAGCAGCAGAACCTCGAGGAGAACCAATCAGCCCCAGCATTTT. Its protein product is CASSRTSRRTNQPQHF. The full variable domain, rest sourced from reference TRBV28 and TRBJ1-5, is DVKVTQSSRYLVKRTGEKVFLECVQDMDHENMFWYRQDPGLGLRLIYFSYDVKMKEKGDIPEGYSVSREKKERFSLILESASTNQTSMYLCASSRTSRRTNQPQHFGDGTRLSIL.

This chain connects TRBV14 to TRBJ2-7; D may be TRBD2 (6 bases). From germline, CDR1 is SGHDN and CDR2 FVKESK. The CDR3 runs to 15 residues. Trimming took 0 bases from V and 6 from J, leaving 15 bases between them. CDR3 in DNA: TGTGCCAGCAGCCAAGACCCACGAGGGAGGTTCGAGCAGTACTTC. It yields the protein CASSQDPRGRFEQYF.

J is TRBJ1-3 and V is TRBV18; unclear D gene. Per germline, CDR1 KGHSH and CDR2 LQKENI. The CDR3 is 14 residues long. Trimming took off 2 bases at V and 0 bases at J, with 5 bases between the two ends. CDR3 region: CASSPNSSGNTIYF. DNA for the CDR3: TGTGCCAGCTCACCAAACTCCTCTGGAAACACCATATATTTT.

This clone showed up just a few times. The V call is TRBV3-1 (or the pseudogene TRBV3-2), the J call TRBJ2-2; 11 nucleotides line up with TRBD2. Germline V gene sequence: CDR1 LGHDT, CDR2 YNNKEL (reference sequence). J was trimmed by 5 bases and V by 5 bases; bases with no gene match: 19. The length of the CDR3 is 20 residues. CDR3 DNA sequence: TGTGCCAGCAGCATCGGGAAAATTAGCGGGGGGGCCGATCCAACCGGGGAGCTGTTTTTT. This translates into CASSIGKISGGADPTGELFF.

The V gene is TRBV6-5, the J gene TRBJ1-6; weak D call: TRBD1 (5 bases). Deletions cut 4 bases from V and 13 bases from J, with 11 bases between. CDR1 and CDR2 (germline): MNHEY, SVGAGI. The CDR3 has 12 amino acids. CDR3 nucleotides: TGTGCCAGCAGTTCCCCCTCAGGGCCCCTCCACTTT. Protein sequence: CASSSPSGPLHF.

The chain has TRBV25-1 and TRBJ2-7; maybe TRBD1 (5 bases). This CDR3 contains 15 residues. CDR1 and CDR2 (germline): MGHDK, SYGVNS. Trimming took off 4 bases at V and 2 bases at J, with 15 bases between the two ends. The CDR3 region is CASSGDRGPPYEQYF. The CDR3 nucleotides read TGTGCCAGCAGTGGTGACAGAGGTCCCCCCTACGAGCAGTACTTC.

The chain employs TRBV7-2 and TRBJ1-1; 8 bases align to TRBD1. Germline V gene data show CDR1 as SGHTA and CDR2 as FQGNSA. Trimming at V came to 4 bases and at J to 5 bases, leaving 6 bases not matched to a gene. This CDR3 has 14 amino acids. The CDR3 here is CASSYGTGKTEAFF. As DNA, the CDR3 is TGTGCCAGCAGCTACGGGACAGGAAAAACTGAAGCTTTCTTT.

The V gene is TRBV15, the J gene TRBJ1-1; 7 positions agree with TRBD1. The V gene end was trimmed by 5 bases and the J gene end by 0 bases; junction bases not matched to a gene: 6. The CDR3 extends over 15 amino acids. Germline V gives CDR1 LNHNV, CDR2 YYDKDF (reference sequence). In nucleotides, the CDR3 is TGTGCCACCAGCTCGGGACAGCTCCTGAACACTGAAGCTTTCTTT. Translation: CATSSGQLLNTEAFF.

This clone was seen a few times. This chain links TRBV15 with TRBJ2-5, with 11 bases aligning to TRBD1. V dropped 1 base and J dropped 6; count of bases not matched to a gene: 4. Germline CDR1 reads LNHNV; CDR2 reads YYDKDF (reference sequence). The CDR3 totals 15 residues. Written as DNA, the CDR3 is TGTGCCACCAGCAGAGGGACAGGGGGCTTGAAGACCCAGTACTTC. It codes for CATSRGTGGLKTQYF.